The present entry profiles one TCR beta chain with its context. Its antigen is unknown. CD8 cells regarded as naive lacked CD45RO, were positively chosen for CCR7, and omitted terminally differentiated effector memory CD45RA+ cells. The sample comes from a study of shared clonotypes between healthy human individuals. The CDR3 contains 18 residues. From germline, CDR1 is SGDLS and CDR2 YYNGEE. Trimming stripped 1 base from V and 2 bases from J, with 16 bases between. It was at deep level that the assay was run. Replicate PCRs for sorted subsets used 200 ng DNA; this equaled about 30,000 T cell genomes. Assay: immunoSEQ multiplex PCR; the TCRdb copy retains only in-frame clones and omits some. Of around 640,000 clones in the sample, approximately 96% were seen once. Study-level results: Estimated richness values were generally larger in naive subsets than in memory subsets. Non-shared clonotypes showed lower generation probabilities than clonotypes common to all four donors.

The chain has TRBV9 and TRBJ2-6, with D possibly called TRBD1 or TRBD2 (5 bases each). This TCR was recovered from a woman aged 30 to 39 in good health. Source material: naive CD8+ T cells sorted from blood. CDR3 DNA sequence: TGTGCCAGCAGCGTAAATGCTGGGGGATTCACTGGGGCCAACGTCCTGACTTTC. The encoded protein is CASSVNAGGFTGANVLTF.